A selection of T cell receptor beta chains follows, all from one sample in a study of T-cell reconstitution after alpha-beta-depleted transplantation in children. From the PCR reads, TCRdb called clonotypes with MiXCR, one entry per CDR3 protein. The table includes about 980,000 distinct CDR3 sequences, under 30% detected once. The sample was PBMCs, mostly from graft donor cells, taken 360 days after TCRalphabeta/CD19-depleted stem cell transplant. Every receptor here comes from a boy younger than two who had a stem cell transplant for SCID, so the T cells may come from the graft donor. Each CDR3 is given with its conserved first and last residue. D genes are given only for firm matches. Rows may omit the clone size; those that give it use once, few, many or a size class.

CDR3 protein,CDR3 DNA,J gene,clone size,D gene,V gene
CASSLGGAAYQPQHF,TGTGCCAGCAGCTTGGGGGGGGCAGCTTATCAGCCCCAGCATTTT,TRBJ1-5,few,-,TRBV5-6
CASSLEAGPYQPQHF,TGCGCCAGCAGCTTGGAGGCAGGGCCCTATCAGCCCCAGCATTTT,TRBJ1-5,few,-,TRBV5-1
CASSFRGGAWEQFF,TGTGCCAGCAGTTTCCGCGGGGGGGCTTGGGAGCAGTTCTTC,TRBJ2-1,few,TRBD2,TRBV28
CASSWEDYPSYEQYF,TGCGCCAGCAGCTGGGAGGATTATCCTTCCTACGAGCAGTACTTC,TRBJ2-7,few,-,TRBV5-1
CASSLARGSEQYF,TGTGCCAGCAGCCTGGCCCGAGGCTCCGAGCAGTACTTC,TRBJ2-7,many,-,TRBV5-5
CASRSPLGDTQYF,TGCGCCAGCAGGTCTCCCCTCGGGGATACGCAGTATTTT,TRBJ2-3,few,-,TRBV5-1
CASSLAPARVDTEAFF,TGCGCCAGCAGCTTGGCCCCCGCCAGGGTGGACACTGAAGCTTTCTTT,TRBJ1-1,-,-,TRBV5-1
CASSLGTDRQETQYF,TGTGCCAGCAGCCTGGGGACCGACCGTCAAGAGACCCAGTACTTC,TRBJ2-5,few,-,TRBV7-2
CASSDTPSGGYNEQFF,TGTGCCAGCAGCGATACCCCTAGCGGGGGGTACAATGAGCAGTTCTTC,TRBJ2-1,-,TRBD2,TRBV6-4
CASRARDRGTSGANVLTF,TGTGCCAGCAGAGCCCGGGACAGGGGAACCTCTGGGGCCAACGTCCTGACTTTC,TRBJ2-6,-,TRBD1,TRBV27
CASSLAHLNTGELFF,TGTGCCAGCAGCTTAGCTCACCTGAACACCGGGGAGCTGTTTTTT,TRBJ2-2,-,-,TRBV7-8
CASSLFPAGSTDTQYF,TGCGCCAGCAGCTTGTTCCCAGCGGGGAGCACAGATACGCAGTATTTT,TRBJ2-3,-,TRBD2,TRBV5-1
CASSQERGSTEAFF,TGTGCCAGCAGCCAAGAGAGGGGCAGCACTGAAGCTTTCTTT,TRBJ1-1,-,-,TRBV14
CASSQTGGAGETQYF,TGTGCCAGCAGTCAGACGGGGGGGGCCGGAGAGACCCAGTACTTC,TRBJ2-5,-,TRBD2,TRBV6-1
CSSRGPWGRNEAFF,TGCAGTTCCCGGGGCCCTTGGGGCCGGAATGAAGCTTTCTTT,TRBJ1-1,-,-,TRBV20-1
CSVGLRLKETQYF,TGCAGCGTTGGTTTAAGGCTAAAAGAGACCCAGTACTTC,TRBJ2-5,-,-,TRBV29-1
CSADRGQDEQYF,TGCAGTGCGGACAGGGGGCAGGACGAGCAGTACTTC,TRBJ2-7,-,TRBD1,TRBV20-1
CASSPHLSQLSSYNEQFF,TGTGCCAGCAGCCCCCATTTATCACAGTTAAGCTCCTACAATGAGCAGTTCTTC,TRBJ2-1,-,-,TRBV11-2
CCGSLLGNPFISTDTQYF,TGCTGTGGTAGTTTACTAGGGAATCCGTTTATTAGCACAGATACGCAGTATTTT,TRBJ2-3,-,-,TRBV20-1
CASGHLENSYNEQFF,TGTGCCAGCGGACATCTCGAGAACTCCTACAATGAGCAGTTCTTC,TRBJ2-1,-,-,TRBV2
CSARGTGTWNEQFF,TGCAGTGCTAGGGGTACCGGGACTTGGAATGAGCAGTTCTTC,TRBJ2-1,-,-,TRBV20-1
CASSLFPRTEAFF,TGTGCCAGCAGCTTATTTCCCCGAACTGAAGCTTTCTTT,TRBJ1-1,-,-,TRBV11-2
CASSYSRFGYGYTF,TGTGCCAGCAGTTATAGCAGATTCGGCTATGGCTACACCTTC,TRBJ1-2,few,-,TRBV6-5
CASRDLTETYEQYF,TGTGCCAGCAGGGACCTGACGGAAACCTACGAGCAGTACTTC,TRBJ2-7,-,-,TRBV6-1
CAATGGGYSYEQYF,TGTGCCGCAACAGGAGGGGGTTACTCCTACGAGCAGTACTTC,TRBJ2-7,-,-,TRBV18
CASSLRSSYNSPLHF,TGTGCCAGCAGCTTGCGGAGCTCCTATAATTCACCCCTCCACTTT,TRBJ1-6,many,-,TRBV5-1
CASSQGDRTGELFF,TGTGCCAGCAGCCAGGGAGACAGGACCGGGGAGCTGTTTTTT,TRBJ2-2,-,-,TRBV4-2
CASSYSKRGGGETQYF,TGTGCCAGCAGTTACAGCAAGCGGGGGGGTGGGGAGACCCAGTACTTC,TRBJ2-5,-,TRBD2,TRBV12-3/TRBV12-4
CSARDRSGALYYGYTF,TGCAGTGCTAGAGACCGATCAGGGGCCCTCTACTATGGCTACACCTTC,TRBJ1-2,-,-,TRBV20-1
CSVHGQGMNTEAFF,TGCAGCGTGCACGGACAGGGAATGAACACTGAAGCTTTCTTT,TRBJ1-1,few,TRBD1,TRBV29-1
CASSLAYGTYEQYF,TGTGCCAGCAGTTTAGCCTATGGAACCTACGAGCAGTACTTC,TRBJ2-7,few,-,TRBV12-3/TRBV12-4
CASSLWDISYEQYF,TGTGCCAGCAGTTTATGGGACATCTCCTACGAGCAGTACTTC,TRBJ2-7,few,-,TRBV28
CSARTPQGSLNTDTQYF,TGCAGTGCTAGAACCCCCCAGGGGAGCCTAAACACAGATACGCAGTATTTT,TRBJ2-3,few,-,TRBV20-1
CASNALGGFSYNEQFF,TGTGCCAGCAACGCTTTAGGGGGCTTCTCCTACAATGAGCAGTTCTTC,TRBJ2-1,few,TRBD1,TRBV2
CASSQGIGGAQYF,TGCGCCAGCAGCCAAGGGATAGGGGGGGCGCAGTATTTT,TRBJ2-3,-,-,TRBV4-3
CASSLGAAFNEQFF,TGTGCCAGCAGTTTAGGGGCGGCCTTCAATGAGCAGTTCTTC,TRBJ2-1,few,-,TRBV12-3/TRBV12-4
CASSLRRAARVKNEQFF,TGTGCCAGCAGTTTACGGAGGGCAGCGCGGGTAAAGAATGAGCAGTTCTTC,TRBJ2-1,few,-,TRBV28
CASSAWAGVSYEQYF,TGTGCCAGCAGTGCTTGGGCAGGGGTCTCCTACGAGCAGTACTTC,TRBJ2-7,-,-,TRBV12-3/TRBV12-4
CASSLGYGEDEQFF,TGTGCCAGCAGCTTAGGTTATGGGGAGGATGAGCAGTTCTTC,TRBJ2-1,-,-,TRBV7-2
CASSLGPILAGAQETQYF,TGTGCCAGCAGCTTAGGCCCGATACTAGCGGGGGCCCAAGAGACCCAGTACTTC,TRBJ2-5,few,TRBD2,TRBV11-2
CASTKTGTYYNSPLHF,TGTGCCAGCACCAAAACAGGGACGTACTATAATTCACCCCTCCACTTT,TRBJ1-6,-,-,TRBV7-9